This T cell receptor (beta chain) appears in the sequencing data of a study of cytomegalovirus exposure and HLA in healthy donors. For this clone: Its antigen remains unknown.

Study-wide findings and caveats: Later analysis showed TCR association rates varying by HLA locus, highest for DRB1 and lowest for HLA-C. TCR beta sequences reportedly predicted most subjects' HLA-A and HLA-B alleles accurately. In a later analysis, the majority of CMV-associated beta chains seemingly showed HLA restriction. Analyses of presence and absence presupposed an approximately uniform sequencing depth across donors.

It was with 60 Vbeta and 13 Jbeta primers that the PCR ran. Sequencing used immunoSEQ multiplex PCR; TCRdb keeps in-frame clones, though not all of them. The table lists about 190,000 clones, around 73% of them singletons. The source of this sequence is a woman aged 25 to 39 in good health and CMV-seropositive. The material sequenced was PBMCs.

CDR3 protein: CASSLSRGDTQYF. For the CDR3, the DNA is TGTGCCAGCAGTTTAAGCAGGGGCGATACGCAGTATTTT. V usage is TRBV27 and J usage is TRBJ2-3; TRBD1 is a possible D gene (6 bases). This CDR3 has 13 residues. Trimming took 2 bases from V and 6 from J, leaving 9 bases between them. Germline V gives CDR1 MNHEY, CDR2 SMNVEV (reference sequence).